Each of the 20 T cell receptor beta chains below was sequenced from the same sample in a study of T cell repertoires in cytomegalovirus infection. TCRdb ran MiXCR on the reads and lists one entry per CDR3 protein. This table holds 290,000 or so distinct CDR3 sequences, about 23% found once. The sample comprised PBMCs. These receptors all come from a human donor in good health (CMV status not recorded). Some clones in this sample may be carry-over from other donors' samples.

This clonotype was seen ten or more times. This chain links TRBV7-9 with TRBJ1-5; 7 positions match TRBD1. Germline trimming cut 5 bases from V and 2 bases from J; bases unmatched to any gene: 6. CDR1 and CDR2 (germline): SEHNR, FQNEAQ (reference sequence). This CDR3 is built from 15 residues. CDR3 nucleotides: TGTGCCAGCAGCCGCGACAGGGACGGCAATCAGCCCCAGCATTTT. It yields the protein CASSRDRDGNQPQHF.

This clonotype was observed at least ten times. The rearrangement links TRBV7-2 to TRBJ2-3, with 7 bases that match TRBD2. Germline values: CDR1 SGHTA, CDR2 FQGNSA. With 1 base clipped from V and 6 bases from J, the junction kept 4 bases outside the gene matches. CDR3 length: 14 amino acids. The CDR3 loop is CASSLGTSEDTQYF. The DNA of the CDR3 is TGTGCCAGCAGCTTAGGAACTAGCGAGGATACGCAGTATTTT.

In its sample, this clonotype was seen many times. The rearrangement links TRBV7-3 to TRBJ2-1, with TRBD2 identical over 10 bases. CDR3 size: 15 residues. The ends lost 5 bases at V and 6 bases at J; junction bases unmatched: 7. Germline V CDR1 and CDR2: SGHTA, FQGTGA. The DNA of the CDR3 is TGTGCCAGCAGCATTAGCGGGGGGACCCTCAATGAGCAGTTCTTC. It yields the protein CASSISGGTLNEQFF.

This clonotype was found many times. The chain is built from TRBV24-1 and TRBJ2-1, with TRBD1 matching over 7 bases. V shed 3 bases, J shed 6 bases, and the junction held 4 bases outside the gene matches. The CDR3 consists of 14 residues. Germline V gene data show CDR1 as KGHDR and CDR2 as SFDVKD. CDR3 nucleotides: TGTGCCACCAGTGATCATGACAGGGTCAATGAGCAGTTCTTC. This sequence encodes CATSDHDRVNEQFF.

This clonotype has only a few counts. CDR3 protein: CASSYRSTSGETQYF. The CDR3 DNA follows: TGTGCCAGCAGTTACCGATCGACTAGCGGTGAGACCCAGTACTTC. The rearrangement uses TRBV6-5 and TRBJ2-5, with TRBD2 identical over 9 bases. The CDR3 totals 15 residues. From germline, CDR1 is MNHEY and CDR2 SVGAGI. The trim removed 2 bases at V and 5 bases at J, leaving 6 bases unmatched.

This clonotype was recorded a few times. The V call is TRBV14, the J call TRBJ2-5; D is undetermined. Trimming removed 0 bases from V and 6 bases from J, with 17 bases in between. The CDR3 covers 16 residues. CDR1 is SGHDN and CDR2 is FVKESK in the germline V gene. The CDR3 protein is CASSQDAVGSTKTQYF. In nucleotides, the CDR3 is TGTGCCAGCAGCCAAGATGCAGTGGGCAGTACGAAGACCCAGTACTTC.

This chain connects TRBV28 to TRBJ2-7; a possible D gene is TRBD1 (6 bases). Deletions cut 6 bases from V and 0 bases from J, with 15 bases between. The CDR3 sequence is 15 residues long. Germline CDR1 reads MDHEN; CDR2 reads SYDVKM. CDR3 coding DNA: TGTGCCAGCAGACTTGACCAGGGGTTCTCCTACGAGCAGTACTTC. Its protein is CASRLDQGFSYEQYF.

This clonotype came up a few times. The V and J genes are TRBV19 and TRBJ2-7, with 7 nucleotides matching TRBD1. V was pared by 1 base and J by 3 bases, with 9 bases of the junction left unmatched. The CDR3 covers 16 residues. Looked up from germline, CDR1 is LNHDA and CDR2 is SQIVND (reference sequence). The CDR3 DNA sequence: TGTGCCAGTAGTATAGGCGCACAGGGGAAATACTACGAGCAGTACTTC. Encoded protein: CASSIGAQGKYYEQYF.

In this sample, this clonotype turned up a few times. J is TRBJ2-7 and V is TRBV20-1; a weak D match, TRBD2 (5 bases). Germline-derived CDR1 and CDR2 are DFQATT and SNEGSKA (reference sequence). V gave up 6 bases and J gave up 6 bases, with 15 bases separating them. The CDR3 loop spans 12 amino acids. DNA of the CDR3: TGCAGTGCCATACTAGGTTCAGGCGAGCAGTACTTC. Its translation: CSAILGSGEQYF.

This clonotype was seen a few times. V usage is TRBV29-1 and J usage is TRBJ2-1; TRBD2 aligns across 12 bases. CDR3 length equals 13 residues. With V trimmed by 7 bases and J by 10 bases, 8 bases remained unmatched. The germline V gene has CDR1 SQVTM and CDR2 ANQGSEA. For the CDR3, the DNA is TGCAGCGATTCTAGCGGGAGGGGAGGGGAGCAGTTCTTC. As protein: CSDSSGRGGEQFF.

This chain uses TRBV6-2 or TRBV6-3 with TRBJ2-7; D assignment may be TRBD1 or TRBD2 (5 bases each). CDR1 is MNHEY, CDR2 SVGEGT, per germline. The CDR3 covers 12 residues. Trimming stripped 8 bases from V and 2 bases from J, with 10 bases between. The CDR3 is CASRDAPYEQYF. CDR3 nucleotide sequence: TGTGCCAGCCGGGACGCCCCCTACGAGCAGTACTTC.

The V call is TRBV6-1, the J call TRBJ2-1; D is undetermined. Germline CDR1 is MNHNS and CDR2 is SASEGT. Trimming shortened V by 6 bases and J by 6 bases, and 12 bases separated the two germline ends. The CDR3 length is 13 residues. The CDR3 spells CASRSYSVNEQFF. The CDR3 DNA reads TGTGCCAGCAGATCGTACAGTGTCAATGAGCAGTTCTTC.

The chain combines TRBV20-1 with TRBJ1-6, with D perhaps TRBD1 (6 bases). CDR1 and CDR2 (germline): DFQATT, SNEGSKA (reference sequence). CDR3 length: 12 residues. Trimming cost V 3 bases and J 9 bases, with 9 bases left between them. The CDR3: CSARGGGSPLHF. The CDR3 coding sequence is TGCAGTGCTAGGGGAGGGGGTTCACCCCTCCACTTT.

This clonotype was detected only a few times. This chain uses TRBV7-8 with TRBJ1-6; D unresolved. Deletions cut 4 bases from V and 5 bases from J, with 6 bases between. The CDR3 is 13 residues long. CDR1 is SGHVS and CDR2 is FQNEAQ in the germline V gene. CDR3: CASSSVNNSPLHF. The DNA for the CDR3 is TGTGCCAGCAGCTCTGTAAATAATTCACCCCTCCACTTT.

This rearrangement joins TRBV10-3 to TRBJ1-1; D may be TRBD1 (5 bases). Trimming stripped 11 bases from V and 1 base from J, with 14 bases between. The CDR3 runs 13 residues. The germline V gene encodes CDR1 ENHRY and CDR2 SYGVKD. CDR3 in DNA: TGTGCCGGCCAACGACAGACGAACACTGAAGCTTTCTTT. Translating it yields CAGQRQTNTEAFF.

This clonotype has only a few counts. The chain joins TRBV14 to TRBJ1-1; D ambiguous. The germline V gene has CDR1 SGHDN and CDR2 FVKESK. V lost 0 bases and J lost 3, with 8 bases in between. This CDR3 is 14 amino acids long. CDR3 amino acids: CASSQDRSYTEAFF. In DNA form, the CDR3 reads TGTGCCAGCAGCCAAGACCGGTCTTACACTGAAGCTTTCTTT.

V is TRBV28 and J is TRBJ1-6; unclear D gene. The CDR3 consists of 14 residues. CDR1 and CDR2 from the germline V gene are MDHEN and SYDVKM. V shed 6 bases and J shed 7 bases, with 13 bases lying between them. The CDR3 bases are TGTGCCAGCAGCCACAACGCGTGGAATTCACCCCTCCACTTT. This translates into CASSHNAWNSPLHF.

The chain has TRBV28 and TRBJ2-5, with 11 bases that match TRBD2. CDR3 size: 15 residues. J lost 7 bases, V lost 5 bases, and 9 bases had no gene match. Germline lookup yields CDR1 MDHEN and CDR2 SYDVKM. The CDR3 region has the DNA TGTGCCAGCAGTCCTGTAGCGGGAGGGGTAGTGACCCAGTACTTC. Translating gives CASSPVAGGVVTQYF.

V and J are TRBV4-3 and TRBJ1-1, with D hard to call. This CDR3 contains 13 residues. The V gene's germline CDR1 is LGHNA and CDR2 YSLEER. The V end lost 1 base, the J end lost 6 bases, and 9 bases lay between the germline ends. CDR3 residues: CASSQAAGAEAFF. The CDR3 DNA is TGCGCCAGCAGCCAAGCCGCCGGGGCTGAAGCTTTCTTT.

The gene calls are TRBV20-1 and TRBJ1-2; TRBD1 might be the D (6 bases). Between the trimmed V and J ends, which lost 5 bases and 4 bases, there was a span of 17 bases. The CDR3 runs to 14 residues. Per germline, CDR1 DFQATT and CDR2 SNEGSKA (reference sequence). This chain's CDR3 is CSAEPRTVGYGYTF. The CDR3, as DNA: TGCAGTGCTGAACCTAGGACAGTCGGCTATGGCTACACCTTC.